Below, 31 T cell receptor beta chains from the same sample are listed, as sequenced in a study of cytomegalovirus exposure and HLA in healthy donors. Generated by immunoSEQ multiplex PCR, the TCRdb table keeps only in-frame clones and is missing some. The sample contains roughly 56,000 clones, approximately 94% of which appear only once. The specimen sequenced was PBMCs. These receptor sequences come from a man aged 18 to 29 in good health and CMV-seronegative.

The CDR3 sequence: CASSLAGAFDEQFF. The CDR3 region has the DNA TGTGCCAGCAGCTTAGCGGGAGCCTTCGATGAGCAGTTCTTC. V and J are TRBV5-5 and TRBJ2-1, with 8 bases lining up with TRBD2. The germline V gene has CDR1 SGHKS and CDR2 YYEKEE (reference sequence). The CDR3 contains 14 residues. Losses at the gene ends were 2 bases for V and 8 bases for J; bases not matched to a gene: 6.

The chain employs TRBV5-1 and TRBJ2-5; 13 positions match TRBD2. This CDR3 is built from 19 residues. Losses at the gene ends were 5 bases for V and 5 bases for J; bases not matched to a gene: 18. Germline V CDR1 and CDR2: SGHRS, YFSETQ. CDR3 nucleotide sequence: TGCGCCAGCAGGGTCCGACCAGGGGGACTAGCGGGGATCGGGGAGACCCAGTACTTC. Translated: CASRVRPGGLAGIGETQYF.

A note on this clone: The identical CDR3 is also encoded by other nucleotide sequences in the sample. This chain connects TRBV5-1 to TRBJ2-7, with a tentative D call TRBD2 (5 bases). Germline loops: CDR1 SGHRS, CDR2 YFSETQ. The CDR3 is 12 amino acids. V was trimmed by 3 bases and J by 3 bases, leaving 7 bases between them. The CDR3 DNA reads TGCGCCAGCAGCTCCCGGGGCTACGAGCAGTACTTC. Amino acid sequence: CASSSRGYEQYF.

The chain is built from TRBV18 and TRBJ1-5, with 7 positions matching TRBD1. V lost 5 bases, J lost 1 base, and 8 bases stayed unmatched. Germline V gives CDR1 KGHSH, CDR2 LQKENI. This CDR3 has 16 residues. CDR3 nucleotide sequence: TGTGCCAGCTCAGAGTACAGGGGAGACAGCAATCAGCCCCAGCATTTT. Residues: CASSEYRGDSNQPQHF.

DNA for the CDR3: TGTGCCAGCAGGCGAACCGGGACAGGGGTTATTGGTGGCTACACCTTC. Protein: CASRRTGTGVIGGYTF. V and J are TRBV7-2 and TRBJ1-2; TRBD1 aligns across 10 bases. Germline assignment: CDR1 SGHTA and CDR2 FQGNSA. V lost 6 bases and J lost 7; bases outside the gene matches: 14. This CDR3 is 16 amino acids long.

This sequence joins TRBV7-9 and TRBJ1-2; possibly TRBD1 for D (5 bases). Trimming removed 2 bases at V and 7 bases at J, with 11 bases between. In germline, CDR1 is SEHNR, CDR2 FQNEAQ (reference sequence). The CDR3 consists of 13 residues. The CDR3 here is CASSLWGTGGYTF. CDR3 DNA: TGTGCCAGCAGCTTATGGGGAACAGGTGGCTACACCTTC.

V and J are TRBV4-1 and TRBJ2-3; TRBD2 is a possible D gene (5 bases). With 0 bases removed from V and 1 base from J, the gap between germline ends came to 14 bases. The CDR3 spans 17 residues. Germline V gene sequence: CDR1 MGHRA, CDR2 YSYEKL. CDR3 bases: TGCGCCAGCAGCCAAGATGACCAACTAGTGGGCACAGATACGCAGTATTTT. Protein product: CASSQDDQLVGTDTQYF.

The J gene is TRBJ2-1, the V gene TRBV10-1; 8 bases align to TRBD2. Trimming removed 5 bases from V and 1 base from J; junction bases left unmatched: 4. The CDR3 totals 15 residues. The germline CDR1 and CDR2 sequences are WNHNN and SYGVQD (reference sequence). The CDR3, as DNA: TGCGCCAGCAGTCGGGGGGGGAGTTCCTACAATGAGCAGTTCTTC. This gives the protein CASSRGGSSYNEQFF.

The chain links TRBV10-3 to TRBJ1-1; perhaps TRBD1 as D (6 bases). V dropped 4 bases and J dropped 1 base, with 10 bases sitting between them. There are 14 residues in the CDR3. Germline assignment: CDR1 ENHRY and CDR2 SYGVKD. The CDR3 bases are TGTGCCATCAGTGCAGGGGTAACGAACACTGAAGCTTTCTTT. Amino acid sequence: CAISAGVTNTEAFF.

V and J are TRBV11-3 and TRBJ2-1, with 9 nucleotides matching TRBD1. Per the germline V gene, CDR1 is SGHNT and CDR2 is YENEEA. The CDR3 extends over 14 amino acids. V trimming: 4 bases; J trimming: 7 bases; junction bases outside the gene matches: 5. The CDR3 loop reads CASSSRQGENEQFF. As DNA, the CDR3 is TGTGCCAGCAGCTCGAGACAGGGGGAAAATGAGCAGTTCTTC.

This chain joins TRBV7-2 and TRBJ2-3; TRBD1 is a possible D gene (5 bases). Germline loops: CDR1 SGHTA, CDR2 FQGNSA. This CDR3 is 16 amino acids long. With 2 bases removed from V and 2 bases from J, the gap between germline ends came to 14 bases. CDR3 sequence reads: CASSLSPTDHTDTQYF. The CDR3 DNA is TGTGCCAGCAGCTTATCTCCGACAGACCACACAGATACGCAGTATTTT.

This sequence joins TRBV4-3 and TRBJ2-3, with 8 bases lining up with TRBD2. Germline CDR1 and CDR2: LGHNA and YSLEER. The V segment lost 1 base and the J segment 3 bases; nucleotides outside the gene matches: 18. The CDR3 has 20 residues. CDR3 loop: CASSQGEWTSPGLGTDTQYF. CDR3 coding DNA: TGCGCCAGCAGCCAAGGGGAATGGACTAGCCCTGGTTTGGGGACAGATACGCAGTATTTT.

The genes are TRBV10-3 and TRBJ2-6, with D possibly matching TRBD2 (7 bases). This CDR3 has 17 residues. Trimming shortened V by 11 bases and J by 0 bases, and 20 bases separated the two germline ends. The germline V gene has CDR1 ENHRY and CDR2 SYGVKD. In nucleotides, the CDR3 is TGTGCCTCCACGACGGGGGGCCCGAGCTCTGGGGCCAACGTCCTGACTTTC. Translating gives CASTTGGPSSGANVLTF.

V and J are TRBV7-9 and TRBJ2-5; 10 bases match TRBD2. Per germline, CDR1 SEHNR and CDR2 FQNEAQ (reference sequence). This CDR3 spans 15 amino acids. J was trimmed by 3 bases and V by 2 bases; bases with no gene match: 3. CDR3 bases: TGTGCCAGCAGCTTATTGCTAGCGGGAGAAGAGACCCAGTACTTC. Amino acids: CASSLLLAGEETQYF.

V and J are TRBV19 and TRBJ2-5; TRBD1 matches at 7 bases. The CDR3 is 17 amino acids. Germline V gene sequence: CDR1 LNHDA, CDR2 SQIVND (reference sequence). Trimming took 3 bases from V and 2 from J; bases not matched to a gene: 12. CDR3 sequence reads: CASSIGRGSQGQETQYF. In DNA, the CDR3 is TGTGCCAGTAGTATCGGCAGGGGGTCTCAGGGTCAAGAGACCCAGTACTTC. Drawing the rest from reference TRBV19 and TRBJ2-5, the complete variable domain is DGGITQSPKYLFRKEGQNVTLSCEQNLNHDAMYWYRQDPGQGLRLIYYSQIVNDFQKGDIAEGYSVSREKKESFPLTVTSAQKNPTAFYLCASSIGRGSQGQETQYFGPGTRLLVL.

The chain links TRBV9 to TRBJ2-7, with 11 bases aligning to TRBD2. There are 18 residues in the CDR3. CDR1 is SGDLS and CDR2 is YYNGEE in the germline V gene. The junction had 10 bases not matched to a gene; V was cut back by 0 bases and J by 2 bases. This chain's CDR3 is CASSVGLAGNQNAYEQYF. The CDR3 DNA is TGTGCCAGCAGCGTAGGACTAGCGGGAAACCAGAACGCCTACGAGCAGTACTTC.

This chain joins TRBV6-5 and TRBJ2-4; TRBD2 matches at 7 bases. The CDR3 is 15 residues long. J was trimmed by 3 bases and V by 4 bases; bases with no gene match: 6. Germline values: CDR1 MNHEY, CDR2 SVGAGI. CDR3 protein: CASSSYAGDKNIQYF. CDR3 coding DNA: TGTGCCAGCAGTTCGTACGCGGGGGACAAAAACATTCAGTACTTC.

The V and J genes are TRBV9 and TRBJ2-3; D might be TRBD2 (5 bases). The V gene's germline CDR1 is SGDLS and CDR2 YYNGEE. The CDR3 is made up of 16 amino acids. The germline V and J ends were trimmed by 4 bases and 5 bases, with 20 bases remaining between them. DNA for the CDR3: TGTGCCAGCAGCTCCCGAGGAGGTGGGGTCGAAGATACGCAGTATTTT. Residues: CASSSRGGGVEDTQYF.

This chain joins TRBV19 and TRBJ2-7; D may be TRBD1 (5 bases). The ends were cut back, 4 bases at V and 6 bases at J, with 10 bases in the middle. The CDR3 extends over 12 amino acids. Looked up from germline, CDR1 is LNHDA and CDR2 is SQIVND (reference sequence). The DNA for the CDR3 is TGTGCCAGTAGTACCACGCAGGGCGAGCAGTACTTC. Translation: CASSTTQGEQYF.

V usage is TRBV5-1 and J usage is TRBJ2-2; 11 bases fit TRBD2. The V and J ends lost 2 bases and 6 bases, in that order; junction bases with no gene match: 9. This CDR3 spans 17 amino acids. Germline lookup yields CDR1 SGHRS and CDR2 YFSETQ. The CDR3 sequence is CASSFAGTSGVAGELFF. In nucleotides, the CDR3 is TGCGCCAGCAGCTTTGCCGGGACTAGCGGAGTTGCCGGGGAGCTGTTTTTT.

The chain employs TRBV11-1 and TRBJ2-3; the match to TRBD2 covers 11 bases. Trimming cost V 5 bases and J 2 bases; bases outside gene matches: 3. Germline V lookup: CDR1 SGHAT, CDR2 FQDESV (reference sequence). CDR3 length: 15 residues. The CDR3 bases are TGTGCCAGCAGCCCGGGACTAGCGGACACAGATACGCAGTATTTT. Its translation: CASSPGLADTDTQYF.

This chain connects TRBV29-1 to TRBJ2-1, with 10 nucleotides matching TRBD1. Per the germline V gene, CDR1 is SQVTM and CDR2 is ANQGSEA. The CDR3 is 14 residues long. V lost 6 bases, J lost 4 bases, and 6 bases stayed unmatched. The DNA of the CDR3 is TGCAGCGTGAGACAGGGGGCTTCTTACAATGAGCAGTTCTTC. It translates to CSVRQGASYNEQFF.

This rearrangement joins TRBV5-1 to TRBJ2-1; 10 bases align to TRBD2. This CDR3 region has 19 residues. V trimming: 4 bases; J trimming: 5 bases; junction bases outside the gene matches: 18. Germline V gives CDR1 SGHRS, CDR2 YFSETQ. The CDR3 spells CASSTGLRAGGPFNNEQFF. The CDR3 DNA is TGCGCCAGCAGCACGGGGTTGCGAGCGGGAGGGCCTTTTAACAATGAGCAGTTCTTC.

The gene calls are TRBV6-5 and TRBJ2-3; possible D gene TRBD1, 5 bases. This CDR3 spans 12 amino acids. Germline V gene lookup returns CDR1 MNHEY and CDR2 SVGAGI. Trimming took off 5 bases at V and 3 bases at J, with 6 bases between the two ends. The CDR3 sequence is CASSDSTDTQYF. CDR3 sequence (DNA): TGTGCCAGCAGTGACAGTACAGATACGCAGTATTTT.

The chain carries TRBV2 and TRBJ2-3, with TRBD2 identical over 12 bases. This CDR3 region has 19 residues. Unmatched junction bases numbered 17, after V lost 7 bases and J lost 3 bases. CDR1 is SNHLY, CDR2 FYNNEI, per germline. CDR3 bases: TGTGCCAGCACTTACCAGCCGCAGCCGACTAGCGGGAGAACAGATACGCAGTATTTT. This gives the protein CASTYQPQPTSGRTDTQYF.

This clone was picked up a small number of times. The chain combines TRBV6-1 with TRBJ2-7; TRBD1 is a possible D gene (5 bases). Germline V gives CDR1 MNHNS, CDR2 SASEGT. CDR3 length: 15 amino acids. V was pared by 2 bases and J by 1 base, with 12 bases between. The CDR3 spells CASSESPDTSYEQYF. The CDR3, as DNA: TGTGCCAGCAGTGAATCCCCGGACACTTCCTACGAGCAGTACTTC.

This rearrangement joins TRBV28 to TRBJ2-3; D is perhaps TRBD1 (6 bases). CDR1 and CDR2 (germline): MDHEN, SYDVKM. This CDR3 comprises 12 residues. V lost 6 bases to trimming and J lost 10 bases, with 14 bases between them. The DNA of the CDR3 is TGTGCCAGCAGCCCCAGGGGATACGCGCAGTATTTT. It yields the protein CASSPRGYAQYF.

The CDR3 coding sequence is TGTGCCAGCAGTTTCCTGACTAGCGGGAGTAGAAACATTCAGTACTTC. Translated: CASSFLTSGSRNIQYF. The chain links TRBV28 to TRBJ2-4, with 12 bases lining up with TRBD2. The CDR3 is made up of 16 amino acids. The V segment lost 3 bases and the J segment 6 bases; nucleotides outside the gene matches: 6. Per germline, CDR1 MDHEN and CDR2 SYDVKM.

The chain joins TRBV28 to TRBJ2-1, with a weak D call TRBD2 (7 bases). Trimming shortened V by 2 bases and J by 9 bases, and 26 bases separated the two germline ends. Germline V gene lookup returns CDR1 MDHEN and CDR2 SYDVKM. The CDR3 runs to 18 residues. CDR3 sequence: CASSLNGRGALWGTEQFF. In DNA form, the CDR3 reads TGTGCCAGCAGTTTAAACGGTCGGGGGGCACTCTGGGGAACTGAGCAGTTCTTC.

The chain joins TRBV25-1 to TRBJ2-7, with a weak D call TRBD2 (6 bases). The ends were cut back, 8 bases at V and 6 bases at J, with 17 bases in the middle. CDR1 is MGHDK, CDR2 SYGVNS, per germline. The CDR3 extends over 13 amino acids. The CDR3 region has the DNA TGTGCCAGCCGGTCTTTAGCGGAAGGCGAGCAGTACTTC. It specifies CASRSLAEGEQYF.

This sequence joins TRBV6-6 and TRBJ2-7; 9 nucleotides align to TRBD1. The CDR3 spans 13 residues. The germline gives CDR1 MNHNY, CDR2 SVGAGI (reference sequence). With V trimmed by 10 bases and J by 3 bases, 7 bases remained unmatched. In DNA form, the CDR3 reads TGTGCCACCAGCCGGGACAGGGACTACGAGCAGTACTTC. Protein: CATSRDRDYEQYF.